The next 13 T cell receptor beta chains were all read from a single sample in a study of metastatic and nonmetastatic thyroid tumors. From the PCR reads, TCRdb re-called clones with MiXCR. This sample has 3,500 to 4,500 clones, with roughly 21% found just once. Thyroid surgery took place with no prior treatment in any patient. Input material: tumor tissue. All receptors come from a male donor with papillary thyroid cancer or a benign thyroid nodule (not recorded which). Some clones in this sample may be carry-over from other donors' samples.

The chain is built from TRBV4-1 and TRBJ2-2; TRBD2 aligns across 8 bases. The CDR3 has 16 residues. V lost 4 bases, J lost 4 bases, and 8 bases stayed unmatched. Germline CDR1 is MGHRA and CDR2 is YSYEKL. The chain's CDR3 is CASSPIGGGLTGELFF. In nucleotides, the CDR3 is TGCGCCAGCAGCCCAATTGGCGGGGGGCTCACCGGGGAGCTGTTTTTT.

This clone is labeled medium-sized. This chain uses TRBV5-1 with TRBJ2-2; TRBD1 agrees at 9 bases. V lost 3 bases and J lost 5; bases outside the gene matches: 2. This CDR3 is built from 14 residues. Per germline, CDR1 SGHRS and CDR2 YFSETQ. The CDR3 loop reads CASSWTGETGELFF. Here the CDR3 DNA reads TGCGCCAGCAGCTGGACAGGGGAGACCGGGGAGCTGTTTTTT.

This clone has at least ten counts. V usage is TRBV3-1 and J usage is TRBJ2-2, with 7 nucleotides matching TRBD1. This CDR3 comprises 14 residues. Unmatched junction bases numbered 2, after V lost 1 base and J lost 6 bases. Germline V gene sequence: CDR1 LGHDT, CDR2 YNNKEL (reference sequence). CDR3 protein: CASSQAQGAGELFF. The CDR3 coding sequence is TGTGCCAGCAGCCAAGCGCAGGGGGCCGGGGAGCTGTTTTTT.

By proportion, this clone is medium-sized (0.01 to 0.1%). The chain joins TRBV30 to TRBJ1-2; 7 nucleotides line up with TRBD1. The CDR3 totals 14 residues. The ends lost 0 bases at V and 4 bases at J; junction bases unmatched: 5. Germline assignment: CDR1 GTSNPN and CDR2 SVGIG (reference sequence). The CDR3 reads CAWSVPRGPYGYTF. The DNA for the CDR3 is TGTGCCTGGAGTGTACCTAGGGGGCCCTATGGCTACACCTTC.

This clone is classed as medium-sized. The J gene is TRBJ1-1, the V gene TRBV28; D gene uncertain. The V end was cut by 3 bases, the J end by 10 bases, with 12 bases between. CDR1 is MDHEN, CDR2 SYDVKM, per germline. This CDR3 contains 12 residues. This CDR3 is CASSFQPGRAFF. The CDR3 nucleotides read TGTGCCAGCAGTTTTCAACCGGGGAGAGCTTTCTTT.

The chain joins TRBV13 to TRBJ1-1; D call uncertain. Deletions cut 2 bases from V and 4 bases from J, with 8 bases between. Germline V CDR1 and CDR2: PRHDT, FYEKMQ (reference sequence). This CDR3 region has 13 residues. The CDR3 nucleotides are TGTGCCAGCAGCTTATCTGGACCCACTGAAGCTTTCTTT. Encoded protein: CASSLSGPTEAFF.

This sequence joins TRBV15 and TRBJ2-1; TRBD1 agrees at 7 bases. There are 18 residues in the CDR3. Germline V gives CDR1 LNHNV, CDR2 YYDKDF (reference sequence). J gave up 0 bases and V 3 bases, and 11 bases lay outside the gene matches. The CDR3 is CATSSPQGVRSSYNEQFF. The CDR3 DNA reads TGTGCCACCAGCAGCCCCCAGGGGGTGCGGAGCTCCTACAATGAGCAGTTCTTC.

By frequency in the sample, this clone is medium-sized. The V and J genes are TRBV20-1 and TRBJ2-5, with 10 bases matching TRBD2. Per the germline V gene, CDR1 is DFQATT and CDR2 is SNEGSKA (reference sequence). This CDR3 comprises 17 residues. J lost 5 bases, V lost 0 bases, and 12 bases had no gene match. Here the CDR3 reads CSARDGGPAGGTETQYF. The CDR3 DNA reads as TGCAGTGCTAGAGATGGGGGGCCAGCGGGAGGGACGGAGACCCAGTACTTC.

This clone appeared a few times. The chain carries TRBV10-3 and TRBJ1-5, with D maybe TRBD1 (5 bases). Germline-derived CDR1 and CDR2 are ENHRY and SYGVKD. V was cut by 1 base and J by 7 bases, with 14 bases left in between. CDR3 size: 15 residues. The CDR3 DNA is TGTGCCATCAGTGAGTTTGGGCAGGGCGGCCAGCCCCAGCATTTT. Its translation is CAISEFGQGGQPQHF.

This clone qualifies as medium-sized. This chain links TRBV11-2 with TRBJ2-1; 7 nucleotides align to TRBD1. V shed 0 bases and J 10 bases; nucleotides not matched to a gene: 9. This CDR3 contains 15 residues. Germline loops: CDR1 SGHAT, CDR2 FQNNGV. The CDR3 is CASSLETGPFAEQFF. The CDR3 DNA reads TGTGCCAGCAGCTTAGAGACAGGGCCCTTCGCGGAGCAGTTCTTC.

This clone appeared a few times. DNA for the CDR3: TGTGCCAGCACCGACAGCTCCTACGAGCAGTACTTC. Amino acids: CASTDSSYEQYF. The rearrangement joins TRBV12-3 or TRBV12-4 to TRBJ2-7; D may be TRBD1 (5 bases). This CDR3 is 12 amino acids long. The V end lost 7 bases, the J end lost 0 bases, and 7 bases lay between the germline ends.

The chain carries TRBV6-5 and TRBJ2-1, with TRBD2 matching over 7 bases. Unmatched junction bases numbered 7, after V lost 0 bases and J lost 8 bases. This CDR3 comprises 15 residues. Germline-derived CDR1 and CDR2 are MNHEY and SVGAGI. CDR3 amino acids: CASSYSKAGEDEQFF. CDR3 in DNA: TGTGCCAGCAGTTACTCGAAGGCGGGAGAGGATGAGCAGTTCTTC.

This clone has only a few counts. This chain connects TRBV6-1 to TRBJ1-6; D gene unclear. The CDR3 covers 13 residues. Germline CDR1 MNHNS, CDR2 SASEGT. V was pared by 9 bases and J by 5 bases, with 11 bases between. CDR3 protein: CASGVLDNSPLHF. The CDR3 DNA reads as TGTGCCAGTGGGGTTCTGGATAATTCACCCCTCCACTTT.